The present T cell receptor beta chain was sequenced within a study of T cells in Graves' hyperthyroidism and ophthalmopathy. RNA transcripts served as the template for amplifying TCR beta CDR3 regions. RT-PCR in the first round (using the HTBI primer set) targeted the TCR CDR3. TCRdb itself ran the multiplex PCR reads through MiXCR, one entry per CDR3 protein. The data contain 250,000 to 300,000 distinct CDR3 sequences, more than 12% of them seen just once; the ten biggest clones take up 13%. The table lists this clonotype with many counts. CDR1 is SQVTM, CDR2 ANQGSEA, per germline. CDR3 length: 15 amino acids. The V end lost 0 bases, the J end lost 0 bases, and 9 bases lay between the germline ends.

This chain connects TRBV29-1 to TRBJ2-1, with D uncertain. The clonotype comes from a woman aged 35 to 49 with Graves' hyperthyroidism that later progressed to Graves' ophthalmopathy. Sequencing was carried out using blood. This chain's CDR3 is CSVEDLTDSYNEQFF. The CDR3 coding sequence is TGCAGCGTTGAAGATCTCACAGACTCCTACAATGAGCAGTTCTTC.